This T cell receptor (beta chain) originates from a study of early T cells in non-severe SARS-CoV-2 infection. On the study more broadly: Chains from this unsorted whole-blood bulk RNA could not be paired.

General observations from the study: Anti-spike CD8 specificities were favored by VDJdb matching, whose results missed private and CD4 specificities.

Individually, cDNA molecules had unique molecular identifiers attached to them. TCRdb fed the 5' RACE reads into MiXCR, producing one record per CDR3 protein. The sample includes over 70,000 distinct CDR3 sequences, around 15% of them seen just once. A note on this clonotype: Its antigen is currently unknown.

V was shortened by 4 bases and J by 8 bases, with 20 bases between the two germline ends. This CDR3 has 15 amino acids. The chain links TRBV12-3 or TRBV12-4 to TRBJ1-2; perhaps TRBD1 as D (5 bases). The origin of this receptor is an adult who was a healthcare worker with PCR-confirmed SARS-CoV-2 infection or an uninfected control (not recorded which). The sample consisted of whole blood. In DNA, the CDR3 is TGTGCCAGCAGTTCGCGGGGCGAGGATCGGATAGGCTACACCTTC. Translation gives CASSSRGEDRIGYTF.